Listed below are T cell receptor beta chains from one sample, sequenced in a study of blood T cell repertoires in COVID-19. Sequencing was performed with immunoSEQ multiplex PCR; in TCRdb, only in-frame clones are kept and a portion is missing. Altogether 150,000 to 180,000 clones are present, approximately 80% being singletons, with the ten largest covering 9% to 13%. Sequences were obtained from peripheral blood. These receptors were collected from a woman aged 55-69 years with COVID-19, enrolled during active disease. Both conserved end residues are part of each CDR3.

>TRBV11-2|TRBJ2-1
CASSLLASGIKTEQFF
>TRBV25-1|TRBJ1-1
CASSAPHLYTEAFF
>TRBV19|TRBJ1-4
CASRDRGPNEKLFF
>TRBV19|TRBJ1-1
CASSTPPGQGGLNTEAFF
>TRBV9|TRBJ2-3
CASSASPGINTDTQYF
>TRBV5-1|TRBJ2-1
CASSDWDRGYNEQFF
>TRBV6-5|TRBJ2-1
CASSPGGPSYNEQFF
>TRBV5-1|TRBJ1-2
CASSLGLQGGNYGYTF
>TRBV2|TRBJ2-1
CASSTLAGAINEQFF
>TRBV11-2|TRBJ1-1
CASSFSGGPLNTEAFF
>TRBV19|TRBJ1-2
CASTAGGISYTF
>TRBV9|TRBJ2-2
CASSPGQGGGELFF
>TRBV6-5|TRBJ1-1
CAAPREYLGPPEAFF
>TRBV27|TRBJ1-5
CASSLFFGGERGNQPQHF
>TRBV7-8|TRBJ2-7
CASTKATGFGDEQYF